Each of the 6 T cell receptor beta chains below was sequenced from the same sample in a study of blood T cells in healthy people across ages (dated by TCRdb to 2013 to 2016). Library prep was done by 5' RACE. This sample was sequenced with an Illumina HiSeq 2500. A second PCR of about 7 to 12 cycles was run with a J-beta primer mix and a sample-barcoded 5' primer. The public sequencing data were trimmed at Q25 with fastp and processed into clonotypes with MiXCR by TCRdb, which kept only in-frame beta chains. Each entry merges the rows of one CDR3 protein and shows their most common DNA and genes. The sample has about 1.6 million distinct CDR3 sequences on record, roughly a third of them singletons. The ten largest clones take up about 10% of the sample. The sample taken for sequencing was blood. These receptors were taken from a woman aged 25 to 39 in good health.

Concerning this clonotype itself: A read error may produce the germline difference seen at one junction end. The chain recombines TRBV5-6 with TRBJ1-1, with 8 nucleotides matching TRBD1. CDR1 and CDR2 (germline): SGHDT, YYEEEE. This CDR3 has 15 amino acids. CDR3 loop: CTSSFQGAGNTEAFF. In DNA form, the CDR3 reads TGTACCAGCAGCTTCCAGGGGGCGGGGAACACTGAAGCTTTCTTT.

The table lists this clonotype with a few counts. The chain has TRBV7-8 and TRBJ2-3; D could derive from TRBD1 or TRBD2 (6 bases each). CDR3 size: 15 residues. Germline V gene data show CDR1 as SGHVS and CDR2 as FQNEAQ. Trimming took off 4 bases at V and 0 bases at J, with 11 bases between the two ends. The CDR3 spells CASSSGAISTDTQYF. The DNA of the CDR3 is TGTGCCAGCAGCTCGGGGGCTATCAGCACAGATACGCAGTATTTT.

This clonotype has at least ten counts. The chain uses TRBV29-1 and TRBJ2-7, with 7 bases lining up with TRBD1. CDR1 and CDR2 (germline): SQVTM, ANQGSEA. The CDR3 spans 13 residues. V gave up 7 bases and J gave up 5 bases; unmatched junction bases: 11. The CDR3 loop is CSAWAQGVNEQYF. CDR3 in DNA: TGCAGCGCCTGGGCGCAGGGGGTAAACGAGCAGTACTTC.

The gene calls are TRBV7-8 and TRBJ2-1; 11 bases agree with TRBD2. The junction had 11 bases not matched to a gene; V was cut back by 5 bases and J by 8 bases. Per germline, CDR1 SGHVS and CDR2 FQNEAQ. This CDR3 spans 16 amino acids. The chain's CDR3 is CASSPRLAGKLDEQFF. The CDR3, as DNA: TGTGCCAGCAGCCCCCGACTAGCGGGAAAGTTGGATGAGCAGTTCTTC.

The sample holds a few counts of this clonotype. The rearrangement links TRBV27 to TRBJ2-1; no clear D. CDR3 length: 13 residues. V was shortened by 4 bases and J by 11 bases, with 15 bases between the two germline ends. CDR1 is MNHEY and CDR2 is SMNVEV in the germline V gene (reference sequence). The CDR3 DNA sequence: TGTGCCAGCAGTTCAAGAGGCCGGGTTAAGCAGTTCTTC. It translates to CASSSRGRVKQFF.

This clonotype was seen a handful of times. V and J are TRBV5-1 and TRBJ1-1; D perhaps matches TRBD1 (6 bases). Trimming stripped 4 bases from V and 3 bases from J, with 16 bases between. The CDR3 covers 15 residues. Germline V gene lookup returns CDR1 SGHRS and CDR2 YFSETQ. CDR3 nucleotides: TGCGCCAGCAGCGGTTACAGGGTGACGGACACTGAAGCTTTCTTT. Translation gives CASSGYRVTDTEAFF.